The subject of this entry is one TCR beta chain. What this receptor recognizes is not known. The sample holds no much larger clone one base away, and base qualities are not on file. This sample was taken from a study of cytomegalovirus exposure and HLA in healthy donors (dated by TCRdb to 2016 to 2017). Study-wide context: In an earlier analysis of around 540 of the donors, under 300 Gb of sequence data and about 110 million unique TCR beta sequences from about 179 million T cells were reported. Approximately 310 gigabases of sequencing data and around 85 million unique TCR sequences made up an early release that covered nearly 650 HLA-typed donors. Of the 300 to 500 genotyped donors, 80% to 90% were placed in the genetic ancestry cluster associated with self-reported Caucasian donors. The study aimed to test whether signatures of past pathogen exposure could be identified by cataloging public T cell receptors. Using immunosequencing, the study profiled T cell repertoires from around 680 subjects and related those repertoires to cytomegalovirus serostatus. Along with the approximately 650-subject first cohort, a separate validation cohort of roughly 110 different subjects was used. The study combined high-throughput TCR immunosequencing, statistical association of individual TCRs with disease status, and machine learning to predict cytomegalovirus infection status. A later analysis re-examined previously published TCR beta repertoires from more than 600 donors and added high-resolution HLA genotyping to investigate patterns of TCR occurrence. In the later analysis, no new phenotypic data were used to find candidate immune exposures; instead, reliance was placed on TCR beta sequences and their occurrence across donors. In an earlier analysis of over 550 of the donors, high-throughput TCR beta sequencing was used to judge whether each TCR beta V gene segment behaved as functional or pseudogenic. Donor age, sex, ethnicity and CMV serostatus were collected together with the repertoire data. A later genetic analysis used genome-wide SNP genotypes for about 65% of the roughly 700 donors, treating that subset as a discovery cohort. All discovery cohort repertoires had been generated using a single sequencing platform. Class I and class II HLA loci were covered by the typing at four-digit resolution. The number of typed donors differed by locus: about 629-630 for A, B, C, DRB1 and DQB1; 522 for DQA1; 600 to 610 for DPA1; and around 450 for DPB1. About five DR-DQ haplotypes were handled as single units for association and clustering, since linkage in the cohort was strong. Among 300 to 500 genotyped donors of the cohort, an average of around 220,000 unique TCR beta nucleotide sequences was sequenced per donor, of which about 18% were non-productive. Beyond this particular receptor, the publication reports: A group of highly shared sequence variants was considered likely to be a technical artifact of the sequencing pipeline. In a later analysis, HLA-associated TCR beta chains were found to be more clonally expanded and to have lower generation probabilities than equally common non-associated chains. The earlier analysis of fewer than 750 of the donors excluded about 16 rarely observed V segments, including chromosome 9 orphons, because counts were too low. In a later genetic analysis, fewer N-insertions in productive TCRs were reported among donors in an Asian-associated ancestry cluster than the 666-donor mean. The classifier was reported to diagnose cytomegalovirus status with high specificity and sensitivity in both the original cohort and the validation cohort. V-gene and J-gene trimming of TCR beta chains was associated with a missense DCLRE1C variant in a later genetic analysis, and the association was replicated in an independent cohort. Assigning TCR associations to individual alleles was difficult when HLA alleles, especially DR and DQ, strongly co-occurred. Some IMGT-functional V segments, including TRBV6-2 and TRBV6-3, could not be told apart with the 87-base-pair reads, so those segments were excluded. For the cohort, immune exposure information was limited to CMV serostatus. In a later analysis, most CMV-associated TCR beta chains were found to appear HLA-restricted, with HLA associations seemingly driven largely by CMV exposure. The presence/absence analyses assumed that sequencing depth was roughly uniform across donors, and that assumption may not be true. In a later analysis, about 17,000 TCR beta sequences were associated with specific HLA alleles at a false discovery rate of 0.05. Broadly in line with IMGT annotations, most TCR beta V segments showed up in productive rearrangements about 87% or about 30% of the time in an earlier analysis of some 590 of the donors. Most TCR sequences were seen in very few donors, while some public TCRs were found in many individuals. Three of the identified cytomegalovirus-associated TCR beta chains were confirmed in vitro to be specific for cytomegalovirus antigens. Because HLA typing was missing for some donors at each locus, association tests included only the typed subset. Correlated functional status among segregating V segments might be attributable to linkage disequilibrium, but an unknown experimental factor could not be ruled out. The authors suggested that the approach could potentially be generalized to other disease states and immunological phenotypes. A total of about 180 TCR beta chains were listed by the study as associated with cytomegalovirus. According to a later analysis, TCR association rates differed among HLA loci, with DRB1 alleles showing the most associated TCRs and HLA-C alleles showing the fewest. In a later analysis, several top co-occurrence clusters were reported to appear linked to parvovirus B19, influenza, CMV and Epstein-Barr virus. A further reported finding was that TCR beta sequences accurately predicted the HLA-A and HLA-B alleles for most subjects in the first cohort. This cohort had only TCR beta chains sequenced, and the lack of alpha or paired-chain data limited which features could be detected.

The method behind the library was the immunoSEQ multiplex PCR assay. For the multiplex PCR, a mixture combining 60 forward primers for TCR Vbeta segments and 13 reverse primers for TCR Jbeta segments was used. The CDR3 region of rearranged TCR beta genes was amplified from genomic DNA by a multiplex PCR assay. The Illumina HiSeq System was used to sequence the amplified TCR beta libraries as 87-base-pair reads. The authors' analysis ran thus. In a later analysis, some 80 million unique TCR beta chains were counted across the 690 or so repertoires, and some 10 million of these chains were shared by at least two donors. A nearest-neighbor algorithm error-corrected the raw reads and collapsed the reads into unique sequences, merging closely related sequences to remove PCR and sequencing errors. To assign V, D and J gene segments, CDR3 sequences were aligned to IMGT reference sequences. For a sequence to be retained, at least a six-nucleotide match to both a V gene segment and a J gene segment was required. A rearrangement was called productive if the CDR3 had no stop codons and remained in frame with V and J, and every other rearrangement was called non-productive. Following IMGT convention, CDR3 was defined as the stretch from the second conserved V-encoded cysteine to the conserved J-encoded phenylalanine. The earlier analysis of about 590 of the donors excluded sequences that lacked an unambiguous match to a single V gene segment. An earlier analysis of approximately 590 of the donors called V segments functional above 56.7% productive rearrangements and segregating when the between-donor standard deviation exceeded 5%. To diagnose cytomegalovirus status from the catalog of TCR beta chain sequences, a statistical classification framework was built. A later analysis assigned V and J genes by comparing TCR nucleotide sequences with IMGT/GENE-DB human TR gene sequences. In a later analysis, CDR3 sequences and most-parsimonious VDJ recombination scenarios were assigned using the TCRdist pipeline. In a later analysis, each TCR beta chain was defined by its CDR3 amino acid sequence together with its V-gene family, and reads lacking a unique V-gene family were excluded. A later analysis removed 550 to 650 highly shared, low-generation-probability nucleotide sequences to deal with suspected cross-contamination and a sequencing artifact. For each public chain, a later analysis derived a clonal expansion index from normalized ranks of inferred template counts within each repertoire. A later analysis computed generation probabilities with a VDJ recombination model fitted to out-of-frame rearrangements, and checked the results against IGoR. Hypergeometric tests were used in a later analysis to score TCR-TCR, TCR-HLA and TCR-CMV co-occurrence, with a repertoire-size bias correction applied to the TCR pairs. False discovery rates were estimated in a later analysis by permuting HLA or CMV assignments 20 times. In a later analysis, co-occurring TCRs were grouped using DBSCAN, with TCRdist sequence similarity added in when clustering inside HLA-allele-positive subsets. Repertoires with fewer than 30,000 or more than 120,000 public chains, plus five repertoires with anomalous nucleotide sharing, were excluded from co-occurrence clustering. TCRdb mirrors the immuneACCESS table, restricted to in-frame sequences. Some clones are absent from its copies; in checked studies, under half trace to an unresolved V gene, and the reason for the others is unknown. That table furnishes V, J and clone size, whereas the DNA furnished D and trimming. In this sample the table shows around 82,000 clones, more than 60% of which occur a single time. The ten largest make up less than 6% of the sample.

The cohort comprised fewer than 700 healthy bone marrow donors. At the time of sampling, all cohort members were nominally healthy, though unrecorded immune exposures were likely present. The donor tested CMV seropositive and was one of the 289 seropositive cohort members. Every donor gave a peripheral blood sample, and the peripheral blood mononuclear cells from that sample were used for TCR beta sequencing. The Qiagen DNeasy Blood Extraction Kit was used to extract genomic DNA from the blood cell samples. The CDR3 goes from the cysteine to the phenylalanine over 14 residues. Only CDR3 DNA remains: 42 bases, in frame from the first base. The junction shows trimming of 4 bases on V and 5 bases on J, and the gene matches do not reach 3 bases of it. Via the germline V gene (reference sequence), CDR1 is SEHNR and CDR2 FQNEAQ.

Sequencing input: PBMCs. The receptor was derived from a male donor in good health and CMV-seropositive. The V gene is TRBV7-9 and the J gene is TRBJ1-5; the junction holds 9 bases that match TRBD1. The CDR3 in this case is CASSSGTGYQPQHF. The DNA sequence is given as TGTGCCAGCAGCTCAGGGACAGGGTATCAGCCCCAGCATTTT.